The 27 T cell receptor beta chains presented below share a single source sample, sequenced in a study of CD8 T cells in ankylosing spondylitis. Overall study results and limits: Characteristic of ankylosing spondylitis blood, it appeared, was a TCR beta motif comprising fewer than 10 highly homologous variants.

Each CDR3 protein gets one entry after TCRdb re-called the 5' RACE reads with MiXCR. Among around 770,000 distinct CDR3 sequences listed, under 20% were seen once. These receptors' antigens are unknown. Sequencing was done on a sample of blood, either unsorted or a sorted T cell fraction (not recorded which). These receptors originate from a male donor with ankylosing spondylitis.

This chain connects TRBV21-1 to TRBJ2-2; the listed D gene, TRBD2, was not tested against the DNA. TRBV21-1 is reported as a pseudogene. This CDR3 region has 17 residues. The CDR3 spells CASSKGERGANTGELFF. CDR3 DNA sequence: TGTGCCAGCAGCAAAGGGGAGCGGGGAGCGAACACCGGGGAGCTGTTTTTT.

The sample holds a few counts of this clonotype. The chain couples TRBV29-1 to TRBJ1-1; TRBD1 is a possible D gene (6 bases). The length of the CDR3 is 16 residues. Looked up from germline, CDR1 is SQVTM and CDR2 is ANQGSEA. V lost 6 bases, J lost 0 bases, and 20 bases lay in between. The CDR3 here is CSVTDPVTGLNTEAFF. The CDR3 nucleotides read TGCAGCGTCACCGATCCCGTTACAGGGCTGAACACTGAAGCTTTCTTT.

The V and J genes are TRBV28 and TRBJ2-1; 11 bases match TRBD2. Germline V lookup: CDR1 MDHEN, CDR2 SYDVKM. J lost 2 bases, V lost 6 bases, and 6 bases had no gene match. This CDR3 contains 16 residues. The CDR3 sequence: CASRPPGLAAYNEQFF. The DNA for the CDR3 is TGTGCCAGCAGGCCCCCGGGACTAGCGGCCTACAATGAGCAGTTCTTC.

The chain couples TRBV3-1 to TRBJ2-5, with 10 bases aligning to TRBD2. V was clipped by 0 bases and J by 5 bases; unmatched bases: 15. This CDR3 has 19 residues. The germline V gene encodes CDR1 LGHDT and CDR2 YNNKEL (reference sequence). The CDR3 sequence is CASSQDGGVELAGLETQYF. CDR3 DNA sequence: TGTGCCAGCAGCCAAGATGGGGGGGTTGAACTAGCGGGATTGGAGACCCAGTACTTC.

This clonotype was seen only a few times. DNA of the CDR3: TGCAGTGCTAGAGCAGGGGGCGCGACCGGGGAGCTGTTTTTT. Its protein product is CSARAGGATGELFF. V gene TRBV20-1 combines with J gene TRBJ2-2, with 8 positions matching TRBD1. Trimming removed 1 base from V and 5 bases from J; junction bases left unmatched: 3. Germline CDR1 DFQATT, CDR2 SNEGSKA (reference sequence). This CDR3 has 14 residues.

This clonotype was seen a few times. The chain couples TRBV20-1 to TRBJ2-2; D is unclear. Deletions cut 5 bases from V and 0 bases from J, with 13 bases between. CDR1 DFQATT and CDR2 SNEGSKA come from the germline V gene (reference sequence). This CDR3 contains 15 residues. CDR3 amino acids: CSARRLPANTGELFF. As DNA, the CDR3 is TGCAGTGCTCGCAGACTCCCCGCGAACACCGGGGAGCTGTTTTTT.

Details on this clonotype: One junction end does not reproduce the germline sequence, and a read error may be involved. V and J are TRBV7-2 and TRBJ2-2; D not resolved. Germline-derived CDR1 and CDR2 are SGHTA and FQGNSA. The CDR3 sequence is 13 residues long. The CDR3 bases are TGTGCCAGCAGTTTAGTCTACGGTGGGGAGCTGTTTTTT. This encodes CASSLVYGGELFF.

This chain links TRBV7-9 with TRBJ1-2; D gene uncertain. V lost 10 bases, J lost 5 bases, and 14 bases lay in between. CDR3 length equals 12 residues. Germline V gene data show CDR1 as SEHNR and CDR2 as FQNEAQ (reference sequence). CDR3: CAKVDGEYGYTF. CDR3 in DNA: TGTGCCAAGGTGGACGGGGAATATGGCTACACCTTC.

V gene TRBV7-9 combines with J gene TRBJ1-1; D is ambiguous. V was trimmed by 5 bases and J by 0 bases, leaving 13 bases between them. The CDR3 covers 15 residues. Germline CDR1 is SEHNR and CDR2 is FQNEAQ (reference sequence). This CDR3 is CASSPQVGLNTEAFF. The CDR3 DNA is TGTGCCAGCAGCCCCCAGGTGGGCTTGAACACTGAAGCTTTCTTT.

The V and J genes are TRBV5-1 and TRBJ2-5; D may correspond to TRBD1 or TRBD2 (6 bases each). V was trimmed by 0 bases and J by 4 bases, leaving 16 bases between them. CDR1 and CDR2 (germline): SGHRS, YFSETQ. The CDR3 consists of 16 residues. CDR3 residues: CASSLAVGGERETQYF. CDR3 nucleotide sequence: TGCGCCAGCAGCTTGGCCGTCGGGGGCGAAAGAGAGACCCAGTACTTC.

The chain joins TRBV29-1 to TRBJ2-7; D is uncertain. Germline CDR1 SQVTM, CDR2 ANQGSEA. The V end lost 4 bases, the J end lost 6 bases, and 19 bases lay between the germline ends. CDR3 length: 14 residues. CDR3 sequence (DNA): TGCAGCGTTGTCGGGCCACTGGGCCCCCTCGAGCAGTACTTC. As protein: CSVVGPLGPLEQYF.

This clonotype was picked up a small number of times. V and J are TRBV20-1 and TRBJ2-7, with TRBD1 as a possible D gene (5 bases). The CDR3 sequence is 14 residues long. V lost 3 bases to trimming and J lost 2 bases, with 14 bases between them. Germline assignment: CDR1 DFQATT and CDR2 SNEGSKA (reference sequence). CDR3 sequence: CSASRAPGTYEQYF. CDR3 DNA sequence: TGCAGTGCTAGCAGGGCGCCCGGTACCTACGAGCAGTACTTC.

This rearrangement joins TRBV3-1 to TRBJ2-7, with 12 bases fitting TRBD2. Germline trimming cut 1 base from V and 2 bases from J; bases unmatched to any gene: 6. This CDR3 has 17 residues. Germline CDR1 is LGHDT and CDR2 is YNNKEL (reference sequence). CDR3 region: CASSQAPSGGAPYEQYF. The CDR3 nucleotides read TGTGCCAGCAGCCAAGCTCCTAGCGGGGGGGCCCCCTACGAGCAGTACTTC.

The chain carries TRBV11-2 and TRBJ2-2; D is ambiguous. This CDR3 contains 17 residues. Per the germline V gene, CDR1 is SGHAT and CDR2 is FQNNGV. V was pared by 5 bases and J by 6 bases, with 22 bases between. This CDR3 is CASSPVGRYAYAGELFF. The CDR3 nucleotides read TGTGCCAGCAGCCCCGTGGGTCGGTATGCCTACGCCGGGGAGCTGTTTTTT.

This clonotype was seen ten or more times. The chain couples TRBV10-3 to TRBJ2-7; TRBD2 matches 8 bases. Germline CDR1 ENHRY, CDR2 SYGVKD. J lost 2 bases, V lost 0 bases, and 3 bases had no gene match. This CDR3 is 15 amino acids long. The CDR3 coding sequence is TGTGCCATCAGTGAGTCAAGCGGGGGACCCTACGAGCAGTACTTC. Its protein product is CAISESSGGPYEQYF.

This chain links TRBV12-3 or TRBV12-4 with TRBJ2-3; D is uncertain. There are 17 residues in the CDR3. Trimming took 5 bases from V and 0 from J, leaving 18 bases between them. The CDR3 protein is CASSPRPEVTSTDTQYF. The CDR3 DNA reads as TGTGCCAGCAGTCCCCGCCCGGAAGTCACTAGCACAGATACGCAGTATTTT.

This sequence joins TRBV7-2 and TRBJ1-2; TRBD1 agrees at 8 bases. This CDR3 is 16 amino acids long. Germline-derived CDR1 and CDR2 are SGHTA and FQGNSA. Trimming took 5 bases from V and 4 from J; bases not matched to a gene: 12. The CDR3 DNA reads TGTGCCAGCAGCACACGACAGGGGCCCGCGGCCTATGGCTACACCTTC. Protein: CASSTRQGPAAYGYTF.

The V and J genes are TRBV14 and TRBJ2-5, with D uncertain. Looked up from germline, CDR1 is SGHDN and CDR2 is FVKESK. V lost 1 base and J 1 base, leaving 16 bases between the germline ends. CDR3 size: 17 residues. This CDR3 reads CASSQVTAHPGQETQYF. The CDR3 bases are TGTGCCAGCAGCCAAGTTACGGCCCACCCAGGCCAAGAGACCCAGTACTTC. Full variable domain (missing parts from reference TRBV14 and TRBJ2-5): EAGVTQFPSHSVIEKGQTVTLRCDPISGHDNLYWYRRVMGKEIKFLLHFVKESKQDESGMPNNRFLAERTGGTYSTLKVQPAELEDSGVYFCASSQVTAHPGQETQYFGPGTRLLVL.

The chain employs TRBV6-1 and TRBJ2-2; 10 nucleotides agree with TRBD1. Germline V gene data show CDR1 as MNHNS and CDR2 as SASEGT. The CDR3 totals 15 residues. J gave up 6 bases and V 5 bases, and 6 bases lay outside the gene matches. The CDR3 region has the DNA TGTGCCAGCAGTCCCGGGACAGGGGTCCCCGGGGAGCTGTTTTTT. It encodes CASSPGTGVPGELFF.

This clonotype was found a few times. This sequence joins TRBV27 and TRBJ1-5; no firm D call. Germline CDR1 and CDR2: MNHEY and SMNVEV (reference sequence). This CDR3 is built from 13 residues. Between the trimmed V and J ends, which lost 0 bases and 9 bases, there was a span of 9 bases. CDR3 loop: CASSLSGQRPQHF. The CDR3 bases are TGTGCCAGCAGTTTATCAGGCCAGCGGCCCCAGCATTTT.

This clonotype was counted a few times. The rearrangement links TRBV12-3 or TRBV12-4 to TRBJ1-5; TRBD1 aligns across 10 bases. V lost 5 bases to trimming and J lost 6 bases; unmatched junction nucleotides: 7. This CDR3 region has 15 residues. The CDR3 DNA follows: TGTGCCAGCAGTCTGACAGGGGGCGAGGGTCAGCCCCAGCATTTT. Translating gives CASSLTGGEGQPQHF.

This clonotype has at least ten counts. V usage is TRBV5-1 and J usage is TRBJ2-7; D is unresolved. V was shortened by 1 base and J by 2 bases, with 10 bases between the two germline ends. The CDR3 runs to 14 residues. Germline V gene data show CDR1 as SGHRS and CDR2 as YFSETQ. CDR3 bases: TGCGCCAGCAGCTTGCTCGCAGACACCTACGAGCAGTACTTC. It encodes CASSLLADTYEQYF.

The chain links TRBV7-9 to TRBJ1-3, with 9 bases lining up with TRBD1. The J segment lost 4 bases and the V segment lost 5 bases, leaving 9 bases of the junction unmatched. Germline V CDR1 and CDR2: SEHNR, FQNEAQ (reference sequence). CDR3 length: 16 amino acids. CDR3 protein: CASSLTQGAVGNTIYF. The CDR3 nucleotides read TGTGCCAGCAGCCTAACACAGGGGGCGGTCGGAAACACCATATATTTT.

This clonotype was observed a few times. In DNA form, the CDR3 reads TGTGCCAGCAGCCAAGATGCAGTTTATTCCTACGAGCAGTACTTC. Its translation: CASSQDAVYSYEQYF. This chain links TRBV14 with TRBJ2-7; D call uncertain. Germline V lookup: CDR1 SGHDN, CDR2 FVKESK. This CDR3 region has 15 residues. Trimming cost V 0 bases and J 1 base, with 10 bases left between them.

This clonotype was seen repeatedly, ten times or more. The CDR3 DNA sequence: TGTGCCAGCAGGCAACAGGGAAACACTGAAGCTTTCTTT. Protein product: CASRQQGNTEAFF. The genes are TRBV6-1 and TRBJ1-1, with D possibly TRBD1 on 6 matching bases. In germline, CDR1 is MNHNS, CDR2 SASEGT. This CDR3 comprises 13 residues. The ends were cut back, 6 bases at V and 2 bases at J, with 10 bases in the middle.

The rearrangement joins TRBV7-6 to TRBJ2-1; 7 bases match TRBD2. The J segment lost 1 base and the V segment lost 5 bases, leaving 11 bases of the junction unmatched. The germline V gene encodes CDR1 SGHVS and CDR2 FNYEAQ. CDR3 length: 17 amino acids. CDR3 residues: CASSPIGGAGSYNEQFF. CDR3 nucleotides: TGTGCCAGCAGCCCCATTGGGGGAGCGGGATCCTACAATGAGCAGTTCTTC.

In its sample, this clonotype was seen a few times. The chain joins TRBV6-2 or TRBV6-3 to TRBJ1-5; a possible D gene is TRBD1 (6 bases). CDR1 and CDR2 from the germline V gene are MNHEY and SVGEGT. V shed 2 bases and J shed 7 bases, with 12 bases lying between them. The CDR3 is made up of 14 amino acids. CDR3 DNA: TGTGCCAGCAGTTACCCGGCAGGGGACCAGCCCCAGCATTTT. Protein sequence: CASSYPAGDQPQHF.